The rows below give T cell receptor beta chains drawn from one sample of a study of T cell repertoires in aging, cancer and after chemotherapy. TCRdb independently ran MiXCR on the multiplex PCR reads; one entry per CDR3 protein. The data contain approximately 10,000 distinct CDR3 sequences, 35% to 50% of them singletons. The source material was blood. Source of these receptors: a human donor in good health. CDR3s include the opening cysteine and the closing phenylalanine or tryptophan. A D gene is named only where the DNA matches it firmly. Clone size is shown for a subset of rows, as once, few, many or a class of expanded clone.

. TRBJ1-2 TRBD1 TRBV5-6 CASSPGGTGVAYGYTF TGCGCCAGCAGCCCCGGGGGGACAGGGGTGGCCTATGGCTACACCTTC
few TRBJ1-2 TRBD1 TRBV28 CASRGTGRALFYTF TGTGCCAGCAGGGGGACAGGGAGAGCCCTATTTTACACCTTC
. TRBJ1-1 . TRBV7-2 CASSNTPVFATTAFF TGTGCCAGCAGCAATACCCCAGTTTTTGCCACCACGGCTTTCTTT
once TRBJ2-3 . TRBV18 CASSPYGGTDTQYF TGTGCCAGCTCACCGTACGGGGGCACAGATACGCAGTATTTT
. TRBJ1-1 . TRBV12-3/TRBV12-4 CASRYPGNTEAFF TGTGCCAGCAGATATCCAGGTAACACTGAAGCTTTCTTT
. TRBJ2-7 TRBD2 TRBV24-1 CATSARGGSSEQYF TGTGCCACCAGTGCCCGGGGGGGGAGTTCCGAGCAGTACTTC
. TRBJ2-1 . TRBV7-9 CASRLLAPEQLF TGTGCCAGCAGGCTGTTGGCCCCGGAGCAGTTATTC
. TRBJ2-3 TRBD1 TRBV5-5 CASSLTTGEADTQYF TGTGCCAGCAGCTTGACGACAGGGGAAGCAGATACGCAGTATTTT
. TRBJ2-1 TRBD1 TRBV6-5 CASSYPGTGANEQFF TGTGCCAGCAGTTACCCGGGGACAGGGGCCAATGAGCAGTTCTTC
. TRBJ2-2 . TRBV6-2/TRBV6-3 CASSRLVTGELFF TGTGCCAGCAGTCGACTGGTAACCGGGGAGCTGTTTTTT
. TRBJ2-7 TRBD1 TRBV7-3 CASSPSTGKDLHEQYF TGTGCCAGCAGCCCCTCGACAGGGAAGGATCTCCACGAGCAGTACTTC
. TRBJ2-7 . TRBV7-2 CASSFSSVSYEQYF TGTGCCAGCAGCTTTAGTAGTGTTTCCTACGAGCAGTACTTC
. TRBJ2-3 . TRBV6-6 CASGPAGDTQYF TGTGCCAGCGGGCCCGCAGGAGATACGCAGTATTTT
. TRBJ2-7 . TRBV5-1 CASSLFIRARGYEQYF TGCGCCAGCAGCTTGTTTATCCGGGCCAGGGGCTACGAGCAGTACTTC
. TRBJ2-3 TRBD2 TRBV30 CACLRGLAADTQYF TGTGCCTGTCTAAGAGGACTAGCGGCAGATACGCAGTATTTT
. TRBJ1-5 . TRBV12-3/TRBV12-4 CASSRGSNQPQHF TGTGCCAGCAGCCGTGGTAGCAATCAGCCCCAGCATTTT